A selection of T cell receptor beta chains follows, all from one sample in a study of monozygotic twins with inflammatory bowel disease. Following a re-call of the 5' RACE reads, TCRdb has one entry per CDR3 protein and lacks DNA. The sample shows 300,000 to 350,000 distinct CDR3 sequences, and over 2% sits with its ten largest clones. Input material: blood. The receptors come from a human donor with ulcerative colitis or Crohn's disease, or a healthy co-twin of an affected twin (not recorded which). Each CDR3 is given with its conserved first and last residue.

>TRBJ2-1|TRBV7-9
CASSTAGLNEQFF
>TRBJ2-5|TRBV6-2/TRBV6-3
CASGRDRQETQYF
>TRBJ2-7|TRBV2
CASTGIYEQYF
>TRBJ1-2|TRBV9
CASSRTASYGYTF
>TRBJ2-1|TRBV4-1
CASSQVLAGLSGNEQFF
>TRBJ2-2|TRBV5-1
CASSPGHGLTGELFF
>TRBJ1-1|TRBV7-9
CASSSGDRVHTEAFF
>TRBJ1-1|TRBV5-6
CASSQTGVGNTEAFF
>TRBJ2-2|TRBV5-1
CASREGIVGGELFF
>TRBJ1-5|TRBV12-3/TRBV12-4
CASSYRTGDVGNQPQHF
>TRBJ2-1|TRBV9
CASSVGLAGGNEQFF
>TRBJ2-2|TRBV4-1
CASSHRLAGAGELFF
>TRBJ2-7|TRBV27
CASSMLAGDGEQYF
>TRBJ1-2|TRBV7-2
CASSYSYGYTF
>TRBJ2-7|TRBV24-1
CATSEKTVYEQYF
>TRBJ2-5|TRBV5-6
CASSLAGSGGGETQYF
>TRBJ2-7|TRBV27
CASSSSGRGSYEQYF
>TRBJ1-5|TRBV20-1
CSARGQAAAKPQHF
>TRBJ2-5|TRBV5-6
CASSFETRETQYF
>TRBJ2-7|TRBV10-3
CAISDLRDRPYEQYF
>TRBJ1-4|TRBV30
CAWGIGVFGNEKLFF
>TRBJ2-7|TRBV6-5
CASSYSSTVGEQYF
>TRBJ2-5|TRBV11-3
CASSLGPVGRETQYF
>TRBJ2-1|TRBV20-1
CSAHVTGQGAFNEQFF
>TRBJ2-7|TRBV20-1
CSARDYRSSYEQYF
>TRBJ2-5|TRBV3-1
CASSLGTGGWKTQYF
>TRBJ2-4|TRBV11-1
CASSSSGGGNLAKNIQYF
>TRBJ1-2|TRBV7-9
CASSFGALSFGYTF